Listed below are T cell receptor beta chains from one sample, sequenced in a study of blood T cells in healthy people across ages. MiXCR, run by TCRdb on the 5' RACE reads, gives a single entry per CDR3 protein. Of around 400,000 distinct CDR3 sequences in the sample, about 55% were seen once. Material: blood. The receptors shown here come from a man between 60 and 75 years old in good health. CDR3s leave out the opening cysteine and the closing phenylalanine or tryptophan.

j_call,v_call,cdr3_aa
TRBJ2-1,TRBV28,ASSSPGLGSNEQF
TRBJ2-3,TRBV29-1,SAAGTSGSDTQY
TRBJ2-7,TRBV5-1,ASSGGTGVYEQY
TRBJ1-6,TRBV6-5,ASSYSNRERSPLH
TRBJ2-7,TRBV29-1,SVYSDLWGYEQY
TRBJ2-1,TRBV21-1,ASSKWASGAGDEQF
TRBJ2-3,TRBV7-6,ASSSIAGGLTDTQY
TRBJ2-5,TRBV20-1,SARGGGGQTQY
TRBJ2-3,TRBV20-1,SARESGGGADTQY
TRBJ2-7,TRBV7-2,ASSLDHRGLGEQY
TRBJ1-2,TRBV6-1,ASSEAGGYGYT
NA,TRBV5-1,ASSKGQLAYEQY
TRBJ2-7,TRBV28,ASSKAGTGFEQY
TRBJ1-1,TRBV18,ASSPKQLTGTEAF
NA,TRBV20-1,SAPGASGPYEQY
TRBJ2-7,TRBV27,ASRPTLLTGQLFVQY
TRBJ2-1,TRBV10-3,AISATGVAYNEQF
TRBJ1-1,TRBV12-3/TRBV12-4,ASSFAPQAEAF
TRBJ2-5,TRBV6-6,ASVLTGTSKETQY
TRBJ2-1,TRBV20-1,SAPDYNEQF
TRBJ1-2,TRBV29-1,SVDSNYGYT
TRBJ1-2,TRBV27,ASSPDGNYGYT
TRBJ2-7,TRBV7-8,ASSLLGQGRYEQY
TRBJ2-7,TRBV29-1,SVSGTSYEQY
TRBJ2-7,TRBV7-2,ASSPHSGEQY
TRBJ2-3,TRBV29-1,SGGLAGFTDTQY
TRBJ2-6,TRBV12-3/TRBV12-4,ASSFEGAGANVLT
TRBJ2-5,TRBV20-1,SARPEETQY
TRBJ1-2,TRBV27,ASSLTVHYGYT
TRBJ2-1,TRBV6-5,ASRPPKGGNEQF
TRBJ2-7,TRBV6-1,ASSPGLGDADEQY
TRBJ2-7,TRBV7-2,ASSLVQGASYEQY